The rows below give T cell receptor beta chains drawn from one sample of a study of T-cell memory formation after mild COVID-19. TCRdb independently ran MiXCR on the 5' RACE reads; one entry per CDR3 protein. Among hundreds of thousands of distinct CDR3 sequences listed, over 15% were seen once. Material for sequencing was PBMCs or a T cell subset sorted from them (not recorded which). These receptors originate from an adult woman who had mild COVID-19 (a few samples of this study predate the infection). Cell type and time point are not known. Both conserved end residues are trimmed from each CDR3. The order of the fields is V gene, J gene, CDR3 protein.

v_call: TRBV20-1; j_call: TRBJ1-1; cdr3_aa: SAREGGLGTEAF
v_call: TRBV12-3/TRBV12-4; j_call: TRBJ2-7; cdr3_aa: ASSLDRPGWTYEQY
v_call: TRBV29-1; j_call: TRBJ2-1; cdr3_aa: SVEVGGRAKNEQF
v_call: TRBV7-2; j_call: TRBJ1-6; cdr3_aa: ASSSPFDRSYSYNSPLH
v_call: TRBV3-1; j_call: TRBJ1-2; cdr3_aa: ASSPEGNYGYT
v_call: TRBV18; j_call: TRBJ2-1; cdr3_aa: ASSPRSGSLSYNEQF
v_call: TRBV10-3; j_call: TRBJ2-7; cdr3_aa: AIRDPGLGYEQY
v_call: TRBV2; j_call: TRBJ1-2; cdr3_aa: ASLQPGQGNYGYT
v_call: TRBV20-1; j_call: TRBJ2-5; cdr3_aa: SVIDKETQY
v_call: TRBV7-6; j_call: TRBJ2-1; cdr3_aa: ASSYPGQGPSYGEQF
v_call: TRBV2; j_call: TRBJ2-3; cdr3_aa: ASSESRGDTQY
v_call: TRBV7-2; j_call: TRBJ2-5; cdr3_aa: ASSFSTGQDLETQY
v_call: TRBV29-1; j_call: TRBJ2-4; cdr3_aa: SGGAGNIQY
v_call: TRBV30; j_call: TRBJ1-4; cdr3_aa: AWNRQATDEKLF
v_call: TRBV10-3; j_call: TRBJ2-2; cdr3_aa: AAGQPKVLNTGELF
v_call: TRBV30; j_call: TRBJ2-2; cdr3_aa: AWSAGDSNTGELF
v_call: TRBV28; j_call: TRBJ1-5; cdr3_aa: ASSTALSNQPQH
v_call: TRBV9; j_call: TRBJ2-7; cdr3_aa: ASSVDEGGSYEQY
v_call: TRBV29-1; j_call: TRBJ2-7; cdr3_aa: SVTGTGDEQY
v_call: TRBV4-3; j_call: TRBJ2-3; cdr3_aa: ASSQDRASGGTDTQY
v_call: TRBV6-1; j_call: TRBJ2-2; cdr3_aa: ASGHETGTGELF
v_call: TRBV11-2; j_call: TRBJ2-5; cdr3_aa: ASSSWTLQETQY
v_call: TRBV12-3/TRBV12-4; j_call: TRBJ2-1; cdr3_aa: ASSPPGLEVNEQF
v_call: TRBV7-9; j_call: TRBJ2-7; cdr3_aa: ASSLGAGGGYEQY
v_call: TRBV20-1; j_call: TRBJ1-5; cdr3_aa: SAYRDTQH
v_call: TRBV5-1; j_call: TRBJ1-1; cdr3_aa: ASSLEPQGGTEAF